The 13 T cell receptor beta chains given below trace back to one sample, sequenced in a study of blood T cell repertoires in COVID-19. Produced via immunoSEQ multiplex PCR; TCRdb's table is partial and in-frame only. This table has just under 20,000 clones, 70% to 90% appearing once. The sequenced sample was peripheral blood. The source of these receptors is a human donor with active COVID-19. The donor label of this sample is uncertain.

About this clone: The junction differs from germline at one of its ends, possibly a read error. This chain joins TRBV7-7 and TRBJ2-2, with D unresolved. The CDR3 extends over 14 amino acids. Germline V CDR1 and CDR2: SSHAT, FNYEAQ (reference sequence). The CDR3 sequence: CASSRSLLTGELFF. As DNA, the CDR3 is TGTGCTAGCAGCCGTTCATTACTCACCGGGGAGCTGTTTTTT.

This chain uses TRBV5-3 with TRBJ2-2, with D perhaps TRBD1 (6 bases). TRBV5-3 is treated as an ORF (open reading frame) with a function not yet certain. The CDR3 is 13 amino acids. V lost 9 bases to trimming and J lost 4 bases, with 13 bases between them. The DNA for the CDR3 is TGTGCCACTAGGACAGTGGGCACCGGGGAGCTGTTTTTT. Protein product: CATRTVGTGELFF.

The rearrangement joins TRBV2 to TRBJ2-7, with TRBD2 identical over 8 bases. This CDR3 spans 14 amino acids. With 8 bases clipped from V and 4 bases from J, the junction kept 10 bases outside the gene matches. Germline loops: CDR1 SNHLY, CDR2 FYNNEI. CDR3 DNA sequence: TGTGCCAGCCGCCGGGACCCGGGAGGGTACGAGCAGTACTTC. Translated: CASRRDPGGYEQYF.

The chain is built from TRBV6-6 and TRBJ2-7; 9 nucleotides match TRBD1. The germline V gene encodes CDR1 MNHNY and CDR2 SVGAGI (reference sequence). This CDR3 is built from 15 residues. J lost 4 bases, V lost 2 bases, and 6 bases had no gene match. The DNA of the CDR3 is TGTGCCAGCAGTTACAAGTCCGGGACAGGGTACGAGCAGTACTTC. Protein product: CASSYKSGTGYEQYF.

The CDR3, as DNA: TGTGCCATCACGCAAACCGGGGGGGACGTGTACGAGCAGTACTTC. It translates to CAITQTGGDVYEQYF. The chain recombines TRBV10-3 with TRBJ2-7; 8 nucleotides align to TRBD2. Germline trimming cut 7 bases from V and 4 bases from J; bases unmatched to any gene: 12. This CDR3 has 15 amino acids. The germline V gene has CDR1 ENHRY and CDR2 SYGVKD.

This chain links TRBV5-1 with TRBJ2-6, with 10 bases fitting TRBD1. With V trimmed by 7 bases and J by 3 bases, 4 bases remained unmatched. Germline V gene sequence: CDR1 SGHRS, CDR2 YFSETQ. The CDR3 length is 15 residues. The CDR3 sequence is CASRQGALGANVLTF. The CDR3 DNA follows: TGCGCCAGCCGACAGGGGGCGCTTGGGGCCAACGTCCTGACTTTC.

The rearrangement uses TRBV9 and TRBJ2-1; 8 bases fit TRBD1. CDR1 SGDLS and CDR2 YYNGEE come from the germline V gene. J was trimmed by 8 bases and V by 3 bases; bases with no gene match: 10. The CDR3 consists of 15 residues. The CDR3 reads CASSGVGTGLDEQFF. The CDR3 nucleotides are TGTGCCAGCAGCGGAGTCGGGACAGGTCTCGATGAGCAGTTCTTC.

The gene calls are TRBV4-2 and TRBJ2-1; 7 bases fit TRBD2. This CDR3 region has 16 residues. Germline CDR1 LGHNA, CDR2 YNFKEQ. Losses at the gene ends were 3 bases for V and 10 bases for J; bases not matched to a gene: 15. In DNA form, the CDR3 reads TGTGCCAGCAGCCAGGGCTGGGGGAGGGCCACGGAGGAGCAGTTCTTC. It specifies CASSQGWGRATEEQFF.

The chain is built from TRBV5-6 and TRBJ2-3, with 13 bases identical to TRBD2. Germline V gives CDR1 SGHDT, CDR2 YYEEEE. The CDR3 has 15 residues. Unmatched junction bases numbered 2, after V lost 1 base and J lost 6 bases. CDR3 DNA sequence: TGTGCCAGCAGCTTGACTAGCGGGAGGGGGGATACGCAGTATTTT. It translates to CASSLTSGRGDTQYF. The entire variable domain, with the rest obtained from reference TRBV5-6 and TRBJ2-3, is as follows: DAGVTQSPTHLIKTRGQQVTLRCSPKSGHDTVSWYQQALGQGPQFIFQYYEEEERQRGNFPDRFSGHQFPNYSSELNVNALLLGDSALYLCASSLTSGRGDTQYFGPGTRLTVL.

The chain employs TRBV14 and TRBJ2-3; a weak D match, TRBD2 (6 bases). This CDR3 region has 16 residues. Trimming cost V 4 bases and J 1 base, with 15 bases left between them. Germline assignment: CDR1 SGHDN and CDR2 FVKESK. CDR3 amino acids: CASSPRERRGTDTQYF. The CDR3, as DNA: TGTGCCAGCAGCCCCCGAGAGCGGAGGGGCACAGATACGCAGTATTTT. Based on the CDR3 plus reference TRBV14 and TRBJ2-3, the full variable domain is EAGVTQFPSHSVIEKGQTVTLRCDPISGHDNLYWYRRVMGKEIKFLLHFVKESKQDESGMPNNRFLAERTGGTYSTLKVQPAELEDSGVYFCASSPRERRGTDTQYFGPGTRLTVL.

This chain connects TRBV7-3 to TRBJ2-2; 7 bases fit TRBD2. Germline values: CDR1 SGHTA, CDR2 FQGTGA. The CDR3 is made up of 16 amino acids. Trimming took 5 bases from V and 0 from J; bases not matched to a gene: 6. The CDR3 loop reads CASSLPGRTNTGELFF. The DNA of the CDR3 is TGTGCCAGCAGCCTTCCCGGGAGGACGAACACCGGGGAGCTGTTTTTT.

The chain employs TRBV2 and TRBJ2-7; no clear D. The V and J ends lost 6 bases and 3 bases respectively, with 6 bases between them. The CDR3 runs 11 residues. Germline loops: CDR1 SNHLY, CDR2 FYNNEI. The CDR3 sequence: CASSPIYEQYF. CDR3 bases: TGTGCCAGCAGCCCCATCTACGAGCAGTACTTC.

CDR3 DNA: TGTGCCAGCAGTTCCCCCTGGACAGGGTATTCCGAGCAGTACTTC. This encodes CASSSPWTGYSEQYF. V gene TRBV28 combines with J gene TRBJ2-7; 8 positions match TRBD1. Germline trimming cut 4 bases from V and 6 bases from J; bases unmatched to any gene: 11. The germline CDR1 and CDR2 sequences are MDHEN and SYDVKM. This CDR3 has 15 residues.